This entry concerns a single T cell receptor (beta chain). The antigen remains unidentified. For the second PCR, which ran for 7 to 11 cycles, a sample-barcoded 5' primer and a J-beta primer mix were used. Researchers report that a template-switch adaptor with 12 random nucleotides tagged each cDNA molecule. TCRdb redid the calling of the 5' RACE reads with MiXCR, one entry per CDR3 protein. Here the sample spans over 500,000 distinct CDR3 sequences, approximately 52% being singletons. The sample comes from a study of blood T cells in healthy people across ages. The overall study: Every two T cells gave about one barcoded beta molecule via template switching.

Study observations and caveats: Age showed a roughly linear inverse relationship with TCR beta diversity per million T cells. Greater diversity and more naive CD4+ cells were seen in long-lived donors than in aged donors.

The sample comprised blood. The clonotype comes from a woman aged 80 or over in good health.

CDR3 protein: CSVEEAASGNEQYF. The DNA of the CDR3 is TGCAGCGTTGAAGAAGCGGCTAGCGGAAACGAGCAGTACTTC. The rearrangement uses TRBV29-1 and TRBJ2-7, with 7 nucleotides matching TRBD2. The ends lost 0 bases at V and 5 bases at J; junction bases unmatched: 7. Germline CDR1 SQVTM, CDR2 ANQGSEA. The CDR3 has 14 residues.